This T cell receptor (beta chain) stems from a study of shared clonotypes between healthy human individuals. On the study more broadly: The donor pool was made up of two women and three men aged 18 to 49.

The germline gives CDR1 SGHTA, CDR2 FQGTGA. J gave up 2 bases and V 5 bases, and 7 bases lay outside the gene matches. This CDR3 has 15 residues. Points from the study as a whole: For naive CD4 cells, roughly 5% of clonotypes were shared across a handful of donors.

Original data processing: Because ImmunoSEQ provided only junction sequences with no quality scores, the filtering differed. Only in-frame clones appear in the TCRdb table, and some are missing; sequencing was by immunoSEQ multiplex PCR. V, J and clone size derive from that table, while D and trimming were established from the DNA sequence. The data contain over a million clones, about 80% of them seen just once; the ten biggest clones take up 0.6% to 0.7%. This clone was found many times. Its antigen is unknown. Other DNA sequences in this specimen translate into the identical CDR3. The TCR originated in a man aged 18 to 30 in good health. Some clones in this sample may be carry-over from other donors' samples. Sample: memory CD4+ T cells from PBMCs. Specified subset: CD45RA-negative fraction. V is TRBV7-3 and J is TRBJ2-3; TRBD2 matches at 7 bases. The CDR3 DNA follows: TGTGCCAGCAGCGAAACGGGGACTACCACAGATACGCAGTATTTT. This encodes CASSETGTTTDTQYF.